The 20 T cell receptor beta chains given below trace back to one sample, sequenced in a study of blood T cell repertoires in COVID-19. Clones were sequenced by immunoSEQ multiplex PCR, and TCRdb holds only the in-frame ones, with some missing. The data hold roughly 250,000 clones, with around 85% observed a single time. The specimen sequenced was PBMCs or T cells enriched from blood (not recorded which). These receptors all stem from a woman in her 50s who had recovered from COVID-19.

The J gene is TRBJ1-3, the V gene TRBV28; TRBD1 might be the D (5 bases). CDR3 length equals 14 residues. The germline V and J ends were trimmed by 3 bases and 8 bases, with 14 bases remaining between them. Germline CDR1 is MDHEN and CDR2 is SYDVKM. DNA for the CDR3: TGTGCCAGCAGTTTCACGTCGGGGGTCCACACCATATATTTT. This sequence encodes CASSFTSGVHTIYF.

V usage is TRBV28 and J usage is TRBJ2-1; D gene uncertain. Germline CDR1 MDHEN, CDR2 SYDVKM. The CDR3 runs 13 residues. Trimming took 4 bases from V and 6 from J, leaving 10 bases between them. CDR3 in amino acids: CASSSLSRNEQFF. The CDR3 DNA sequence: TGTGCCAGCAGTTCCCTATCGCGCAATGAGCAGTTCTTC.

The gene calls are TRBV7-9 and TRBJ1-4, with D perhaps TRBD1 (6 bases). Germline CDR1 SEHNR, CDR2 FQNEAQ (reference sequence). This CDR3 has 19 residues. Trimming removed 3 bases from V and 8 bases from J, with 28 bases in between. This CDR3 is CASSFHLNLGDHRGEKLFF. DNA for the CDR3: TGTGCCAGCAGCTTTCATCTGAATTTGGGAGACCATAGGGGGGAAAAACTGTTTTTT.

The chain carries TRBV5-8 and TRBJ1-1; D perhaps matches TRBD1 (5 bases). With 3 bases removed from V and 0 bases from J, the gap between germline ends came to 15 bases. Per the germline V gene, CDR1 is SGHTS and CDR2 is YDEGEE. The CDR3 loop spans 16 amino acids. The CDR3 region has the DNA TGTGCCAGCAGCTACATTGGGGGGACGGTGAACACTGAAGCTTTCTTT. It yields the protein CASSYIGGTVNTEAFF.

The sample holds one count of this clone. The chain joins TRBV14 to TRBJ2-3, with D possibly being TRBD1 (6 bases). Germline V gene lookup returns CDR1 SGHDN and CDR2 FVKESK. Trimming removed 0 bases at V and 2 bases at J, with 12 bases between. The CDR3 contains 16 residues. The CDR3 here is CASSQDFRGDTDTQYF. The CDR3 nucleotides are TGTGCCAGCAGCCAAGATTTCAGGGGAGACACAGATACGCAGTATTTT. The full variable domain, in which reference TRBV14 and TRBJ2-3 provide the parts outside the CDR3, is EAGVTQFPSHSVIEKGQTVTLRCDPISGHDNLYWYRRVMGKEIKFLLHFVKESKQDESGMPNNRFLAERTGGTYSTLKVQPAELEDSGVYFCASSQDFRGDTDTQYFGPGTRLTVL.

The DNA of the CDR3 is TGTGCCAGTAGTATCCGAGGGGGCGTCCGAGGAGGTGAGCAGTTCTTC. Encoded protein: CASSIRGGVRGGEQFF. This rearrangement joins TRBV19 to TRBJ2-1; 7 nucleotides agree with TRBD1. CDR3 length: 16 residues. The junction had 14 bases not matched to a gene; V was cut back by 3 bases and J by 9 bases. Germline CDR1 is LNHDA and CDR2 is SQIVND (reference sequence).

CDR3 DNA: TGTGCCAGCAGTGGTCGCGACCCGGGGCAGTTCTTC. Amino acid sequence: CASSGRDPGQFF. The chain employs TRBV2 and TRBJ2-1; D gene ambiguous. Germline V gene sequence: CDR1 SNHLY, CDR2 FYNNEI. The V end was cut by 4 bases, the J end by 12 bases, with 13 bases between. This CDR3 is 12 amino acids long. Full variable domain (remainder filled in from reference TRBV2 and TRBJ2-1): EPEVTQTPSHQVTQMGQEVILRCVPISNHLYFYWYRQILGQKVEFLVSFYNNEISEKSEIFDDQFSVERPDGSNFTLKIRSTKLEDSAMYFCASSGRDPGQFFGPGTRLTVL.

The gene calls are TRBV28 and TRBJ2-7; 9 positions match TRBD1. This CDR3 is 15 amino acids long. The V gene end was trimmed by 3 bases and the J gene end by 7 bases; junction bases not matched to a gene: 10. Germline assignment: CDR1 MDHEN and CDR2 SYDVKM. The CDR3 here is CASSFIGDRAVEQYF. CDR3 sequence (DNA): TGTGCCAGCAGTTTTATCGGGGACAGGGCTGTTGAGCAGTACTTC.

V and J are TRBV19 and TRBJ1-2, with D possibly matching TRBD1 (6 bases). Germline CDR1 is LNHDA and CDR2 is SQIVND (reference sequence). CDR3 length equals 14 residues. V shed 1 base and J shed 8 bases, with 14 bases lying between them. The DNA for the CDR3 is TGTGCCAGTAGTATAGCGGGGACACCGGGCGGCTACACCTTC. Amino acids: CASSIAGTPGGYTF.

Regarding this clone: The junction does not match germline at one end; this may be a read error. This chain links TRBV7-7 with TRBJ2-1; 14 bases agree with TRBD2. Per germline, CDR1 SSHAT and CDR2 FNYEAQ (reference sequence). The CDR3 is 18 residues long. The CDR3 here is CASSLGKTSGRACNEQFF. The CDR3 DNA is TGTGCTAGCAGCTTAGGGAAGACTAGCGGGAGGGCCTGCAATGAGCAGTTCTTC.

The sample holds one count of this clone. CDR3 residues: CASSPLPGTSGRGGEQYF. The CDR3 bases are TGTGCCAGCAGCCCTCTTCCGGGGACTAGCGGGAGGGGAGGCGAGCAGTACTTC. V is TRBV21-1 and J is TRBJ2-7; the D call in the table, TRBD2, was not verified against the DNA. TRBV21-1 is a pseudogene segment. The CDR3 has 18 residues.

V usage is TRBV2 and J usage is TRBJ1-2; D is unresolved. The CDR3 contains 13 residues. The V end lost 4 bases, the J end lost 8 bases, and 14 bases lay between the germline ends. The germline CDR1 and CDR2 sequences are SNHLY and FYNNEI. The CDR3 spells CASSGDGVPGYTF. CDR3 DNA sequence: TGTGCCAGCAGTGGTGACGGAGTTCCGGGCTACACCTTC.

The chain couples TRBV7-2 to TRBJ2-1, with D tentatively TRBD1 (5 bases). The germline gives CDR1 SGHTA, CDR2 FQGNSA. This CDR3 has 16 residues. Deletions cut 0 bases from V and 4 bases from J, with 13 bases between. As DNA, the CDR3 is TGTGCCAGCAGCTTAGCGATTGGGGCAGGTTACAATGAGCAGTTCTTC. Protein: CASSLAIGAGYNEQFF.

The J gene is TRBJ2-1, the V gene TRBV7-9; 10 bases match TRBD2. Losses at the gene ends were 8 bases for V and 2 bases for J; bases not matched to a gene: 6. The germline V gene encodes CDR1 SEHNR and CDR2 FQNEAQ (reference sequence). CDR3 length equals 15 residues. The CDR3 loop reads CASSGGTSAYNEQFF. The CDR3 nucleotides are TGTGCCAGCTCCGGGGGGACTAGCGCCTACAATGAGCAGTTCTTC.

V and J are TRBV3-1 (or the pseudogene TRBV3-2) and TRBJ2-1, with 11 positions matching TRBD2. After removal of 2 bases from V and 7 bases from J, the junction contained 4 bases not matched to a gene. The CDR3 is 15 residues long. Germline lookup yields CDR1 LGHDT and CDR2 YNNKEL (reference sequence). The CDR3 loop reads CASSQLSGRGNEQFF. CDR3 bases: TGTGCCAGCAGCCAACTTAGCGGGAGGGGAAATGAGCAGTTCTTC.

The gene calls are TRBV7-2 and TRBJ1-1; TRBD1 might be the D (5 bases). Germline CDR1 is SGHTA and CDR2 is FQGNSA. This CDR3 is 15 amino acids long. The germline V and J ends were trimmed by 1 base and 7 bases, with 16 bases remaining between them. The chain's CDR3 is CASSLGQPRGSEAFF. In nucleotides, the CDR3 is TGTGCCAGCAGCTTAGGACAACCACGGGGGAGTGAAGCTTTCTTT. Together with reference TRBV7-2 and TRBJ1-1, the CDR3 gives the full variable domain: GAGVSQSPSNKVTEKGKDVELRCDPISGHTALYWYRQSLGQGLEFLIYFQGNSAPDKSGLPSDRFSAERTGGSVSTLTIQRTQQEDSAVYLCASSLGQPRGSEAFFGQGTRLTVV.

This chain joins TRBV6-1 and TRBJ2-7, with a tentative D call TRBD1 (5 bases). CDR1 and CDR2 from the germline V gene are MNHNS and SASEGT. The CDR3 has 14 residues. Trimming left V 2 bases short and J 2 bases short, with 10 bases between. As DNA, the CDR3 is TGTGCCAGCAGTGAACCACAGGCCCCCTACGAGCAGTACTTC. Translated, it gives CASSEPQAPYEQYF.

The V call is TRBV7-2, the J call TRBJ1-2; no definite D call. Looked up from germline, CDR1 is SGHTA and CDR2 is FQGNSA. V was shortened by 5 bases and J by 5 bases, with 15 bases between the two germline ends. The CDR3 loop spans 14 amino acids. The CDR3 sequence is CASSRNEVKYGYTF. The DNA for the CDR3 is TGTGCCAGCAGCCGCAATGAGGTGAAGTATGGCTACACCTTC.

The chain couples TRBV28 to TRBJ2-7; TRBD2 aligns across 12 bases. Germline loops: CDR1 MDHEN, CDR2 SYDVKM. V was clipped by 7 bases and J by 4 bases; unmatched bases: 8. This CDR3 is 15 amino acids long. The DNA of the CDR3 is TGTGCCAGCACTAATCTAGCGGGAGGGGCATACGAGCAGTACTTC. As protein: CASTNLAGGAYEQYF.

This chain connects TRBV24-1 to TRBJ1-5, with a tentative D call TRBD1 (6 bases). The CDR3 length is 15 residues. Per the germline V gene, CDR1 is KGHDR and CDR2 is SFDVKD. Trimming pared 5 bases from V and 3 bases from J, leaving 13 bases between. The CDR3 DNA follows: TGTGCCACCAGTGGTGCCACAGGGAACAATCAGCCCCAGCATTTT. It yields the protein CATSGATGNNQPQHF.